This entry lists 8 T cell receptor beta chains sequenced from one sample in a study of cytomegalovirus exposure and HLA in healthy donors. With 60 Vbeta and 13 Jbeta primers, the PCR was carried out. Libraries were prepared by immunoSEQ multiplex PCR; TCRdb keeps only in-frame clonotypes and omits some of them. The profile shows around 120,000 clones, around 79% of them singletons. Material: PBMCs. Receptors originate from a woman in her thirties or forties in good health and CMV-seronegative.

The rearrangement joins TRBV5-4 to TRBJ2-5; perhaps TRBD2 as D (5 bases). The germline V and J ends were trimmed by 0 bases and 0 bases, with 6 bases remaining between them. The CDR3 is made up of 14 amino acids. The germline V gene has CDR1 SGHNT and CDR2 YYREEE (reference sequence). In DNA, the CDR3 is TGTGCCAGCAGCTTGGAGCGGAACCAAGAGACCCAGTACTTC. This encodes CASSLERNQETQYF.

This chain uses TRBV7-9 with TRBJ1-5, with 7 nucleotides matching TRBD1. J gave up 0 bases and V 6 bases, and 8 bases lay outside the gene matches. Germline assignment: CDR1 SEHNR and CDR2 FQNEAQ (reference sequence). The CDR3 consists of 16 residues. The chain's CDR3 is CASSYGTANSNQPQHF. Written as DNA, the CDR3 is TGTGCCAGCAGTTACGGGACAGCAAATAGCAATCAGCCCCAGCATTTT. The full variable domain, rest sourced from reference TRBV7-9 and TRBJ1-5, is DTGVSQNPRHKITKRGQNVTFRCDPISEHNRLYWYRQTLGQGPEFLTYFQNEAQLEKSRLLSDRFSAERPKGSFSTLEIQRTEQGDSAMYLCASSYGTANSNQPQHFGDGTRLSIL.

This chain connects TRBV7-8 to TRBJ2-7; no reliable D call. This CDR3 is 13 amino acids long. Between the trimmed V and J ends, which lost 5 bases and 2 bases, there was a span of 10 bases. Per germline, CDR1 SGHVS and CDR2 FQNEAQ. CDR3 nucleotides: TGTGCCAGCAGCCCGACATCGACCTACGAGCAGTACTTC. As protein: CASSPTSTYEQYF.

V and J are TRBV18 and TRBJ1-5; TRBD1 agrees at 8 bases. J lost 5 bases, V lost 3 bases, and 3 bases had no gene match. The CDR3 loop spans 14 amino acids. Germline V lookup: CDR1 KGHSH, CDR2 LQKENI. The CDR3 protein is CASSPDRGDQPQHF. The DNA for the CDR3 is TGTGCCAGCTCACCCGACAGGGGTGATCAGCCCCAGCATTTT.

This clone has only a few counts. The chain has TRBV5-6 and TRBJ2-7, with a weak D call TRBD2 (5 bases). Per germline, CDR1 SGHDT and CDR2 YYEEEE. The CDR3 runs 13 residues. V lost 2 bases and J lost 7, with 13 bases in between. CDR3 protein: CASSFNRPGEQYF. CDR3 nucleotides: TGTGCCAGCAGCTTTAACCGACCGGGGGAGCAGTACTTC.

The chain joins TRBV21-1 to TRBJ2-1; the table's D call, TRBD1, was not checked against the DNA. TRBV21-1 is recorded as a pseudogene. The CDR3 has 15 amino acids. CDR3 DNA: TGTGCCAGCAGCCAGGATGGACAGGGTTGGAATGAGCAGTTCTTC. Translating gives CASSQDGQGWNEQFF.

J is TRBJ2-3 and V is TRBV4-1; 8 nucleotides align to TRBD1. After removal of 0 bases from V and 3 bases from J, the junction contained 11 bases not matched to a gene. Germline V gene sequence: CDR1 MGHRA, CDR2 YSYEKL. This CDR3 spans 18 amino acids. The CDR3 coding sequence is TGCGCCAGCAGCCAAGAGTGGCCAGGGGGCAGCGGAACAGATACGCAGTATTTT. This sequence encodes CASSQEWPGGSGTDTQYF.

The chain recombines TRBV23-1 with TRBJ2-7; 8 bases fit TRBD2. TRBV23-1 is assigned to the ORF class and has an uncertain function. The CDR3 covers 15 residues. The ends lost 4 bases at V and 3 bases at J; junction bases unmatched: 8. CDR3 amino acids: CASSRIGRDFYEQYF. The CDR3 DNA follows: TGCGCCAGCAGTCGGATCGGGAGGGATTTCTACGAGCAGTACTTC.